The 30 T cell receptor beta chains reported below all come from one sample, sequenced in a study of blood T cells in healthy people across ages. A second PCR of 7 to 11 cycles used a sample-barcoded 5' primer and a J-beta primer mix. TCRdb re-called the 5' RACE reads with MiXCR, one entry per CDR3 protein. Here the sample spans about 700,000 distinct CDR3 sequences, about 32% being singletons. Sample: blood. Receptors were obtained from a woman older than 75 in good health.

This clonotype has more than one count but fewer than ten. A read error may produce the germline difference seen at one junction end. This rearrangement joins TRBV27 to TRBJ2-1; D is unresolved. Per germline, CDR1 MNHEY and CDR2 SMNVEV (reference sequence). The CDR3 consists of 11 residues. CDR3 loop: CAGSAYNEQFF. In DNA, the CDR3 is TGTGCCGGCAGTGCCTACAATGAGCAGTTCTTC.

This clonotype was observed at least ten times. The CDR3 DNA reads TGTGCCAGCAGGGGGACAGGGGGCAACTACGAGCAGTACTTC. It yields the protein CASRGTGGNYEQYF. The J gene is TRBJ2-7, the V gene TRBV12-3 or TRBV12-4; 12 positions match TRBD1. Trimming cost V 6 bases and J 3 bases; bases outside gene matches: 3. The CDR3 is 14 amino acids.

The J gene is TRBJ1-1, the V gene TRBV2, with D possibly TRBD1 on 6 matching bases. The length of the CDR3 is 15 residues. V was shortened by 6 bases and J by 6 bases, with 20 bases between the two germline ends. The germline gives CDR1 SNHLY, CDR2 FYNNEI. The CDR3 is CASSGTSGTNPEAFF. In DNA, the CDR3 is TGTGCCAGCAGCGGAACTTCTGGGACAAATCCTGAAGCTTTCTTT.

In its sample, this clonotype was seen many times. The chain links TRBV9 to TRBJ2-6; no clear D gene. The CDR3 is 15 residues long. Germline loops: CDR1 SGDLS, CDR2 YYNGEE. V lost 4 bases and J 4 bases, leaving 12 bases between the germline ends. Here the CDR3 reads CASSRAFGGANVLTF. The CDR3 bases are TGTGCCAGCAGCAGGGCCTTTGGAGGGGCCAACGTCCTGACTTTC.

In its sample, this clonotype was seen many times. This chain connects TRBV7-2 to TRBJ2-1; D not resolved. Germline values: CDR1 SGHTA, CDR2 FQGNSA. The CDR3 runs 15 residues. Trimming pared 0 bases from V and 7 bases from J, leaving 13 bases between. Written as DNA, the CDR3 is TGTGCCAGCAGCTTAGCCCCAGGTTTCCGGAATGAGCAGTTCTTC. It encodes CASSLAPGFRNEQFF.

This clonotype was found many times. The chain employs TRBV20-1 and TRBJ2-7; D possibly corresponds to TRBD2 (5 bases). V was cut by 2 bases and J by 7 bases, with 9 bases left in between. This CDR3 contains 11 residues. Germline V gives CDR1 DFQATT, CDR2 SNEGSKA (reference sequence). This CDR3 is CSARQADEQYF. CDR3 coding DNA: TGCAGTGCTAGACAAGCGGATGAGCAGTACTTC.

The rearrangement links TRBV6-5 to TRBJ1-1; no firm D call. This CDR3 comprises 13 residues. Germline CDR1 is MNHEY and CDR2 is SVGAGI. Trimming took 2 bases from V and 6 from J, leaving 10 bases between them. For the CDR3, the DNA is TGTGCCAGCAGTTACGGGTCTGTTGCTGAAGCTTTCTTT. It codes for CASSYGSVAEAFF.

The gene calls are TRBV20-1 and TRBJ2-3, with 8 bases aligning to TRBD1. The V segment lost 5 bases and the J segment 0 bases; nucleotides outside the gene matches: 10. The CDR3 spans 16 residues. From germline, CDR1 is DFQATT and CDR2 SNEGSKA (reference sequence). The DNA of the CDR3 is TGCAGTGCTCTCCCCGGACAGGGACACAGCACAGATACGCAGTATTTT. It codes for CSALPGQGHSTDTQYF.

This clonotype was seen only a few times. The V call is TRBV28, the J call TRBJ2-3; TRBD2 aligns across 8 bases. The CDR3 is 16 amino acids. Germline V CDR1 and CDR2: MDHEN, SYDVKM. V lost 4 bases to trimming and J lost 0 bases; unmatched junction nucleotides: 6. This CDR3 is CASSSRAGGSTDTQYF. CDR3 DNA: TGTGCCAGCAGTTCTCGGGCGGGGGGTAGCACAGATACGCAGTATTTT.

Of note for this clonotype: It may be a read error: a sequence one base away is much more abundant. The CDR3 DNA sequence: TGTGCCAGCATTCACCGGGACAGGGGGTGGTTTGAGCAGTTCTTC. Protein: CASIHRDRGWFEQFF. V and J are TRBV6-2 or TRBV6-3 and TRBJ2-1; TRBD1 aligns across 11 bases. CDR3 length: 15 amino acids. Germline loops: CDR1 MNHEY, CDR2 SVGEGT. Trimming removed 7 bases from V and 9 bases from J; junction bases left unmatched: 11.

The chain employs TRBV6-6 and TRBJ1-6; the D is unclear. CDR3 length: 14 residues. Between the trimmed V and J ends, which lost 2 bases and 7 bases, there was a span of 9 bases. Germline V gives CDR1 MNHNY, CDR2 SVGAGI (reference sequence). CDR3 amino acids: CASSYSPGNSPLHF. In nucleotides, the CDR3 is TGTGCCAGCAGTTACAGCCCCGGCAATTCACCCCTCCACTTT.

This chain connects TRBV5-1 to TRBJ2-7, with D tentatively TRBD1 (5 bases). Germline CDR1 is SGHRS and CDR2 is YFSETQ. The CDR3 consists of 14 residues. The V gene lost 4 bases and the J gene lost 1 base, with 12 bases spanning the gap. The CDR3 is CASSPKTASYEQYF. The CDR3 DNA follows: TGCGCCAGCAGCCCAAAGACAGCATCCTACGAGCAGTACTTC.

This clonotype occurred many times. The chain employs TRBV25-1 and TRBJ2-7; the D gene is possibly TRBD2 (6 bases). The ends were cut back, 7 bases at V and 4 bases at J, with 11 bases in the middle. The CDR3 consists of 12 residues. Germline V CDR1 and CDR2: MGHDK, SYGVNS. CDR3 amino acids: CASKEGPYEQYF. The CDR3 coding sequence is TGTGCCAGCAAGGAGGGGCCATACGAGCAGTACTTC.

V usage is TRBV30 and J usage is TRBJ1-2, with D uncertain. The germline gives CDR1 GTSNPN, CDR2 SVGIG (reference sequence). Trimming took off 5 bases at V and 13 bases at J, with 17 bases between the two ends. The CDR3 sequence is 11 residues long. The CDR3 nucleotides read TGTGCCTGGTTCCAGTGTGGGGAGATCACCTTC. It encodes CAWFQCGEITF.

V usage is TRBV6-2 or TRBV6-3 and J usage is TRBJ1-5, with 7 positions matching TRBD1. Germline-derived CDR1 and CDR2 are MNHEY and SVGEGT. The CDR3 runs 15 residues. V lost 5 bases to trimming and J lost 5 bases; unmatched junction nucleotides: 9. CDR3 loop: CASSRTGTDYQPQHF. The CDR3 DNA reads TGTGCCAGCAGTCGAACCGGGACAGACTATCAGCCCCAGCATTTT.

This clonotype was recorded many times. This chain uses TRBV9 with TRBJ2-5; D ambiguous. The germline V and J ends were trimmed by 0 bases and 6 bases, with 15 bases remaining between them. Germline V CDR1 and CDR2: SGDLS, YYNGEE. This CDR3 is 15 amino acids long. CDR3 DNA: TGTGCCAGCAGCGTAGCCCCAGAGCCCAGGCAGACCCAGTACTTC. Amino acids: CASSVAPEPRQTQYF.

With regard to this clonotype: At one end the junction does not follow the germline gene, possibly because of a read error. V usage is TRBV6-2 or TRBV6-3 and J usage is TRBJ2-5; 9 bases align to TRBD1. The J call may be in error: the DNA end matches TRBJ2-7 better. Germline CDR1 and CDR2: MNHEY and SVGEGT. The CDR3 loop spans 15 amino acids. The CDR3 bases are TGTACCAGCAGTCGCACCGGGACAGGGAGCTACGAGCAGTACTTC. As protein: CTSSRTGTGSYEQYF.

Comments on this clonotype: Just one base apart from a much larger clone, this may be a read error. This chain links TRBV5-1 with TRBJ2-5; a weak D match, TRBD2 (5 bases). This CDR3 is built from 13 residues. CDR1 and CDR2 from the germline V gene are SGHRS and YFSETQ. V lost 1 base to trimming and J lost 11 bases, with 15 bases between them. CDR3 coding DNA: TGCGCCAGCAGCTTGACCCGGGGTGTTGAGCAGTACTTC. Protein product: CASSLTRGVEQYF. Full variable domain (remainder filled in from reference TRBV5-1 and TRBJ2-5): KAGVTQTPRYLIKTRGQQVTLSCSPISGHRSVSWYQQTPGQGLQFLFEYFSETQRNKGNFPGRFSGRQFSNSRSEMNVSTLELGDSALYLCASSLTRGVEQYFGPGTRLLVL.

This clonotype was picked up many times. The chain is built from TRBV4-1 and TRBJ2-3, with D possibly matching TRBD2 (6 bases). The CDR3 runs 15 residues. Germline V lookup: CDR1 MGHRA, CDR2 YSYEKL. V gave up 3 bases and J gave up 3 bases, with 13 bases separating them. This chain's CDR3 is CASSHPLTRTDTQYF. The CDR3 DNA sequence: TGCGCCAGCAGCCACCCGCTGACTAGAACAGATACGCAGTATTTT.

The CDR3 DNA follows: TGTGCCTGGAGTACCGAGAATGAGCAGTACTTC. Translated, it gives CAWSTENEQYF. The rearrangement links TRBV30 to TRBJ2-5; D unresolved. This CDR3 has 11 residues. Trimming removed 2 bases from V and 11 bases from J, with 12 bases in between. Germline V gives CDR1 GTSNPN, CDR2 SVGIG (reference sequence).

Concerning this clonotype itself: The junction departs from the called germline gene at one end, perhaps through a read error. The chain recombines TRBV7-3 with TRBJ1-1; possible D gene TRBD1, 5 bases. Germline CDR1 reads SGHTA; CDR2 reads FQGTGA. This CDR3 is 13 amino acids long. Written as DNA, the CDR3 is TGTGTCAGCAGCTTAAGCATGGGACTTGAAGCTTTCTTT. It yields the protein CVSSLSMGLEAFF.

On this clonotype itself: The conserved closing phenylalanine or tryptophan is absent in this CDR3, likely reflecting a read error. The rearrangement uses TRBV11-2 and TRBJ1-1; D might be TRBD1 (6 bases). V lost 3 bases and J lost 5, with 16 bases in between. Germline CDR1 reads SGHAT; CDR2 reads FQNNGV. The CDR3 spans 15 residues. As DNA, the CDR3 is TGTGCCAGCAGCTTTGATGGGGGGCTGGCGACTGAAGCTTTCTTG. It yields the protein CASSFDGGLATEAFL.

This clonotype showed up many times. The rearrangement links TRBV27 to TRBJ2-3; 9 positions match TRBD1. The CDR3 totals 15 residues. Looked up from germline, CDR1 is MNHEY and CDR2 is SMNVEV (reference sequence). V lost 4 bases, J lost 3 bases, and 5 bases stayed unmatched. DNA for the CDR3: TGTGCCAGCAGTTCTCGGGACAGGGAGACAGATACGCAGTATTTT. It translates to CASSSRDRETDTQYF.

This clonotype has ten or more counts. This chain uses TRBV7-2 with TRBJ2-3, with TRBD1 matching over 10 bases. Germline V gives CDR1 SGHTA, CDR2 FQGNSA. V trimming: 1 base; J trimming: 2 bases; junction bases outside the gene matches: 0. The length of the CDR3 is 15 residues. The CDR3 protein is CASSLGQGATDTQYF. In DNA, the CDR3 is TGTGCCAGCAGCTTAGGACAGGGGGCCACAGATACGCAGTATTTT. Combining the CDR3 with reference TRBV7-2 and TRBJ2-3 gives the whole variable domain GAGVSQSPSNKVTEKGKDVELRCDPISGHTALYWYRQSLGQGLEFLIYFQGNSAPDKSGLPSDRFSAERTGGSVSTLTIQRTQQEDSAVYLCASSLGQGATDTQYFGPGTRLTVL.

This clonotype was recorded at least ten times. The chain's CDR3 is CASSLHNGQPQHF. The CDR3 coding sequence is TGTGCCAGCAGCTTACATAACGGTCAGCCCCAGCATTTT. This chain connects TRBV7-6 to TRBJ1-5; D ambiguous. CDR3 size: 13 residues. Looked up from germline, CDR1 is SGHVS and CDR2 is FNYEAQ. The germline V and J ends were trimmed by 2 bases and 6 bases, with 8 bases remaining between them.

There are many counts of this clonotype. This chain links TRBV10-3 with TRBJ2-7, with 11 bases identical to TRBD2. The V gene end was trimmed by 0 bases and the J gene end by 0 bases; junction bases not matched to a gene: 1. Looked up from germline, CDR1 is ENHRY and CDR2 is SYGVKD. This CDR3 is built from 16 residues. CDR3 residues: CAISESLAGGSYEQYF. The CDR3 DNA is TGTGCCATCAGTGAGTCGCTAGCGGGGGGCTCCTACGAGCAGTACTTC.

At least ten counts were recorded for this clonotype. The V gene is TRBV7-2, the J gene TRBJ1-6; no clear D. This CDR3 comprises 15 residues. Germline CDR1 reads SGHTA; CDR2 reads FQGNSA. Deletions cut 5 bases from V and 7 bases from J, with 15 bases between. Here the CDR3 reads CASSPLLGSNSPLHF. CDR3 in DNA: TGTGCCAGCAGCCCCCTTCTGGGTTCCAATTCACCCCTCCACTTT.

This chain's CDR3 is CASSPEGLAGARSSYEQYF. CDR3 DNA sequence: TGCGCCAGCAGCCCAGAGGGACTAGCGGGAGCCCGAAGCTCCTACGAGCAGTACTTC. This chain uses TRBV5-1 with TRBJ2-7, with 14 bases identical to TRBD2. CDR3 length: 19 residues. Germline CDR1 SGHRS, CDR2 YFSETQ. After removal of 4 bases from V and 0 bases from J, the junction contained 12 bases not matched to a gene.

This chain connects TRBV4-3 to TRBJ1-1; maybe TRBD1 (6 bases). The CDR3 length is 12 residues. Germline-derived CDR1 and CDR2 are LGHNA and YSLEER. The V gene lost 2 bases and the J gene lost 8 bases, with 9 bases spanning the gap. CDR3 nucleotide sequence: TGCGCCAGCAGCCAATCCACAGGGGAAGCTTTCTTT. Amino acid sequence: CASSQSTGEAFF.

This clonotype has just a few counts. At one boundary the junction diverges from the germline segment, which might be a read error. The chain joins TRBV12-3 or TRBV12-4 to TRBJ2-3; the match to TRBD2 covers 11 bases. The CDR3 has 15 amino acids. The CDR3 reads CASRPSGGSTDAQYF. DNA for the CDR3: TGTGCCAGCAGACCTAGCGGGGGGAGCACAGATGCGCAGTATTTT.